The 4 T cell receptor beta chains below come from one sample, sequenced in a study of T cells in localized non-small cell lung cancer. Clones were read by immunoSEQ multiplex PCR, and TCRdb kept only the in-frame ones, dropping some. Of approximately 2,300 clones detected, roughly a third appear once; the ten largest clones hold about 24%. This material consisted of normal lung tissue next to the tumor, taken before any cancer treatment. The origin of the receptors is a male donor at least 60 years old with stage I lung adenocarcinoma.

This clone appeared a few times. V and J are TRBV6-7 and TRBJ1-2; possibly TRBD1 for D (6 bases). TRBV6-7 is an ORF, and what it does is uncertain. The length of the CDR3 is 14 residues. Trimming pared 4 bases from V and 4 bases from J, leaving 13 bases between. The CDR3: CASSLQGGGYGYTF. CDR3 DNA: TGTGCCAGCAGTTTACAGGGCGGGGGCTATGGCTACACCTTC.

This chain links TRBV18 with TRBJ1-6, with D uncertain. The V gene's germline CDR1 is KGHSH and CDR2 LQKENI. V lost 4 bases to trimming and J lost 7 bases, with 14 bases between them. The CDR3 spans 15 residues. The CDR3, as DNA: TGTGCCAGCTCACTCAGGTCAGACCTGAATTCACCCCTCCACTTT. Residues: CASSLRSDLNSPLHF. Full variable domain (rest looked up from reference TRBV18 and TRBJ1-6): NAGVMQNPRHLVRRRGQEARLRCSPMKGHSHVYWYRQLPEEGLKFMVYLQKENIIDESGMPKERFSAEFPKEGPSILRIQQVVRGDSAAYFCASSLRSDLNSPLHFGNGTRLTVT.

This clone was counted between two and nine times. The rearrangement joins TRBV11-3 to TRBJ1-1; 7 bases map to TRBD1. The germline V gene encodes CDR1 SGHNT and CDR2 YENEEA. The ends lost 3 bases at V and 8 bases at J; junction bases unmatched: 12. The CDR3 covers 15 residues. CDR3 DNA sequence: TGTGCCAGCAGCTTCCTAGGGGGCGCCGGGTCAGAAGCTTTCTTT. Amino acid sequence: CASSFLGGAGSEAFF. Based on the CDR3 plus reference TRBV11-3 and TRBJ1-1, the full variable domain is EAGVVQSPRYKIIEKKQPVAFWCNPISGHNTLYWYLQNLGQGPELLIRYENEEAVDDSQLPKDRFSAERLKGVDSTLKIQPAELGDSAVYLCASSFLGGAGSEAFFGQGTRLTVV.

This clone was detected a few times. The V gene is TRBV18, the J gene TRBJ2-7; no reliable D call. The V gene's germline CDR1 is KGHSH and CDR2 LQKENI. The V end was cut by 4 bases, the J end by 6 bases, with 19 bases between. The CDR3 runs to 15 residues. CDR3 DNA sequence: TGTGCCAGCTCACGCGAAGGCCCGGAAACATTCGAGCAGTACTTC. Translated: CASSREGPETFEQYF.